This T cell receptor beta chain was found in a study of glioma-infiltrating T cells after dendritic cell vaccination. Study-level background: Autologous tumor lysate-pulsed dendritic cell vaccination was given between the early 2000s and the early 2010s.

Trimming cost V 1 base and J 4 bases; bases outside gene matches: 2. The germline gives CDR1 MGHRA, CDR2 YSYEKL. This CDR3 has 17 amino acids. The PCR used 60 V beta and 13 J beta primers. TCRdb's table, derived via immunoSEQ multiplex PCR, lists solely in-frame clones and lacks some. The sample has approximately 91,000 clones, 70% to 90% seen once. General study results and limits: No direct clonality-survival link was found; a diverse polyclonal response may matter. Only a small number of patients had complete blood and tumor samples.

Time point noted: after dendritic cell vaccination, including at tumor progression/relapse. A few counts support this clone. As yet, its antigen is unknown. Sequenced material: blood, taken after dendritic cell vaccination. This chain connects TRBV4-1 to TRBJ2-1; TRBD2 matches at 15 bases. This TCR derives from a human donor with glioblastoma. The CDR3 sequence is CASSQAGTSGGYNEQFF. CDR3 DNA sequence: TGCGCCAGCAGCCAAGCGGGGACTAGCGGGGGGTACAATGAGCAGTTCTTC.